This T cell receptor (beta chain) was captured by sequencing in a study of blood T cell repertoires in COVID-19. In the study overall: The origin of the acute and convalescent COVID-19 samples was the United States, Italy and Spain. PBMCs, B-cell-depleted T cells, or T cells provided the cDNA or gDNA that made up the material.

In the source study's methods: For nucleated cells, counts were estimated from reference gene primer amplification. Clones were sequenced by immunoSEQ multiplex PCR, and TCRdb holds only the in-frame ones, with some missing. V, J and clone size are those of that table, while D and trimming were read from the DNA. The sample lists over 150,000 clones, roughly 94% seen once, with about 0.76% in the top ten. Enrolled during active infection, Seattle patients were then followed longitudinally. Germline-derived CDR1 and CDR2 are SGHVS and FNYEAQ. V dropped 5 bases and J dropped 7 bases, with 9 bases sitting between them. The CDR3 spans 13 residues.

Input material: peripheral blood. This chain joins TRBV7-6 and TRBJ1-6; no clear D. This TCR was recovered from a man aged 25-45 years with COVID-19, enrolled during active disease. This chain's CDR3 is CASSKGGNSPLHF. CDR3 DNA: TGTGCCAGCAGCAAGGGAGGGAATTCACCCCTCCACTTT.